The 6 T cell receptor beta chains listed next were all sequenced from one sample in a study of blood T cell repertoires in COVID-19. Repertoires were generated with immunoSEQ multiplex PCR, while TCRdb's copy carries only in-frame clones and drops some. The sample gives over 150,000 clones, roughly 80% of which show up once; approximately 3% is in the top ten. The sample consisted of PBMCs or T cells enriched from blood (not recorded which). The receptors stem from a woman between 55 and 75 years old who had recovered from COVID-19.

This chain joins TRBV6-5 and TRBJ1-6; no definite D call. The CDR3 contains 15 residues. Trimming took off 0 bases at V and 5 bases at J, with 8 bases between the two ends. CDR1 and CDR2 from the germline V gene are MNHEY and SVGAGI. CDR3 residues: CASSYSDWDNSPLHF. The CDR3 bases are TGTGCCAGCAGTTACTCGGACTGGGATAATTCACCCCTCCACTTT.

The V and J genes are TRBV5-4 and TRBJ2-1, with D possibly being TRBD2 (5 bases). Germline V gene sequence: CDR1 SGHNT, CDR2 YYREEE (reference sequence). Trimming pared 1 base from V and 3 bases from J, leaving 17 bases between. The CDR3 has 17 amino acids. The CDR3 reads CASSLSYGLAFYNEQFF. CDR3 sequence (DNA): TGTGCCAGCAGCTTGAGCTACGGGCTAGCTTTCTACAATGAGCAGTTCTTC. The full variable domain, its missing parts supplied by reference TRBV5-4 and TRBJ2-1, is ETGVTQSPTHLIKTRGQQVTLRCSSQSGHNTVSWYQQALGQGPQFIFQYYREEENGRGNFPPRFSGLQFPNYSSELNVNALELDDSALYLCASSLSYGLAFYNEQFFGPGTRLTVL.

The rearrangement joins TRBV9 to TRBJ2-1, with 15 bases matching TRBD2. V shed 4 bases, J shed 6 bases, and the junction held 11 bases outside the gene matches. CDR3 size: 18 residues. Germline CDR1 SGDLS, CDR2 YYNGEE. The CDR3 spells CASSPPGTSGGQGNEQFF. Here the CDR3 DNA reads TGTGCCAGCAGCCCACCAGGGACTAGCGGGGGGCAAGGCAATGAGCAGTTCTTC.

The chain uses TRBV7-9 and TRBJ1-2, with a weak D call TRBD1 (6 bases). The CDR3 is 15 amino acids. Germline-derived CDR1 and CDR2 are SEHNR and FQNEAQ (reference sequence). V was cut by 4 bases and J by 0 bases, with 12 bases left in between. CDR3 coding DNA: TGTGCCAGCAGCTACACCGGGACATCTAACTATGGCTACACCTTC. Its protein is CASSYTGTSNYGYTF.

The rearrangement joins TRBV15 to TRBJ2-5; 11 bases fit TRBD2. The germline V gene encodes CDR1 LNHNV and CDR2 YYDKDF (reference sequence). This CDR3 region has 17 residues. Trimming took 1 base from V and 1 from J; bases not matched to a gene: 5. CDR3 residues: CATSRGTSGGIQETQYF. CDR3 nucleotides: TGTGCCACCAGCAGAGGAACTAGCGGGGGCATCCAAGAGACCCAGTACTTC. Using reference TRBV15 and TRBJ2-5 for the parts outside the CDR3, the full variable domain is DAMVIQNPRYQVTQFGKPVTLSCSQTLNHNVMYWYQQKSSQAPKLLFHYYDKDFNNEADTPDNFQSRRPNTSFCFLDIRSPGLGDTAMYLCATSRGTSGGIQETQYFGPGTRLLVL.

V and J are TRBV14 and TRBJ2-5, with 10 bases lining up with TRBD1. CDR1 and CDR2 (germline): SGHDN, FVKESK. J was trimmed by 5 bases and V by 1 base; bases with no gene match: 4. This CDR3 is 15 amino acids long. CDR3 coding DNA: TGTGCCAGCAGCCAAGTCCAGGGACAGGGGGAGACCCAGTACTTC. Its translation: CASSQVQGQGETQYF.